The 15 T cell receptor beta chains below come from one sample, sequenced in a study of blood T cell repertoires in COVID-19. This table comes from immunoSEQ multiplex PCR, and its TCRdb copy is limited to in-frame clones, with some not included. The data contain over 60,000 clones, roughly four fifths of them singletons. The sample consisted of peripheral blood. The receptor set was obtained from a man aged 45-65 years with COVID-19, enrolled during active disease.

The CDR3 is CASTNRGVGQPQHF. DNA of the CDR3: TGTGCCAGCACGAACAGGGGGGTGGGTCAGCCCCAGCATTTT. The genes are TRBV6-5 and TRBJ1-5; 8 bases fit TRBD1. The V and J ends lost 7 bases and 6 bases, in that order; junction bases with no gene match: 8. CDR3 length: 14 amino acids. The V gene's germline CDR1 is MNHEY and CDR2 SVGAGI.

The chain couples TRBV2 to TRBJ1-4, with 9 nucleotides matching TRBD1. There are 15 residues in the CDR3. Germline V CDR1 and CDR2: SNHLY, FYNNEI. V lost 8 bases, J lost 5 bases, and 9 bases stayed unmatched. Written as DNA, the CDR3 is TGTGCCAGCGACCCAATGGGACAGGGAAATGAAAAACTGTTTTTT. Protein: CASDPMGQGNEKLFF.

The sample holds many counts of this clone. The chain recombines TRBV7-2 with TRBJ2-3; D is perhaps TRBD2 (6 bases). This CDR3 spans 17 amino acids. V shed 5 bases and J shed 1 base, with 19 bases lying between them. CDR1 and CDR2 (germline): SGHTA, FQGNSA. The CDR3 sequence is CASSDVYGGAGTDTQYF. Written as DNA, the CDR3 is TGTGCCAGCAGCGACGTATATGGAGGGGCCGGCACAGATACGCAGTATTTT.

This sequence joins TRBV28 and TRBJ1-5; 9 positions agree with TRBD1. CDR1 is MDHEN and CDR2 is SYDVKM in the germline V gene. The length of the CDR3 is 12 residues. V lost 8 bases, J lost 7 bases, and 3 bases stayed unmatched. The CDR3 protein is CASWTGEQPQHF. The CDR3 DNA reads TGTGCCAGCTGGACAGGGGAACAGCCCCAGCATTTT.

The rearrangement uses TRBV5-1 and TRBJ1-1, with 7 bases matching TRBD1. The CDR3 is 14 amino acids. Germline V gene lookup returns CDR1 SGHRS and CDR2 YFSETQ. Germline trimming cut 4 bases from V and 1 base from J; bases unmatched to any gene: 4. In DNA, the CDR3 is TGCGCCAGCAGCGGGGGACAGCCGAACACTGAAGCTTTCTTT. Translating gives CASSGGQPNTEAFF.

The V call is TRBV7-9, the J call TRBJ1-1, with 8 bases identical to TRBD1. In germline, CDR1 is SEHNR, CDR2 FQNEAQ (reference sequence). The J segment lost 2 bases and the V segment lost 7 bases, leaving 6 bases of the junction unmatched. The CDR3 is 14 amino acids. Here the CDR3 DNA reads TGTGCCAGCACACAGACAGGGGTCAACACTGAAGCTTTCTTT. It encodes CASTQTGVNTEAFF.

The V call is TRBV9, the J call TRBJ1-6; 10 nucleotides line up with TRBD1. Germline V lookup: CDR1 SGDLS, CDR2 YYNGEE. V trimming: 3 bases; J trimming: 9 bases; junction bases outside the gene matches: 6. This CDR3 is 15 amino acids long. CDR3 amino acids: CASSERTGGGSPLHF. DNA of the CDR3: TGTGCCAGCAGCGAGAGGACAGGGGGTGGTTCACCCCTCCACTTT.

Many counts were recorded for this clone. CDR3 protein: CASKLSGGANTGELFF. CDR3 coding DNA: TGCGCCAGCAAGCTAAGTGGGGGGGCGAACACCGGGGAGCTGTTTTTT. The chain has TRBV5-1 and TRBJ2-2; TRBD2 agrees at 7 bases. V lost 6 bases to trimming and J lost 0 bases; unmatched junction nucleotides: 8. Per germline, CDR1 SGHRS and CDR2 YFSETQ. The CDR3 runs to 16 residues.

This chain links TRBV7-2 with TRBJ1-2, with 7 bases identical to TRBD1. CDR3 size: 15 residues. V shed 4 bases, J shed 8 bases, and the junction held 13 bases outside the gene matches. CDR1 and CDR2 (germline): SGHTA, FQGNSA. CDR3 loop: CASSSALQGTRGYTF. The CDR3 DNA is TGTGCCAGCAGCTCCGCCTTACAGGGGACGAGGGGCTACACCTTC.

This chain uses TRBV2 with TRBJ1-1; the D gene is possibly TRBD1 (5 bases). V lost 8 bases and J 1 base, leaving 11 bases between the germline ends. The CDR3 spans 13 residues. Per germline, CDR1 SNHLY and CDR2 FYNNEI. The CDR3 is CASGQEANTEAFF. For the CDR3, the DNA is TGTGCCAGCGGACAAGAGGCGAACACTGAAGCTTTCTTT. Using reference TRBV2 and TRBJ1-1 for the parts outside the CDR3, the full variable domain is EPEVTQTPSHQVTQMGQEVILRCVPISNHLYFYWYRQILGQKVEFLVSFYNNEISEKSEIFDDQFSVERPDGSNFTLKIRSTKLEDSAMYFCASGQEANTEAFFGQGTRLTVV.

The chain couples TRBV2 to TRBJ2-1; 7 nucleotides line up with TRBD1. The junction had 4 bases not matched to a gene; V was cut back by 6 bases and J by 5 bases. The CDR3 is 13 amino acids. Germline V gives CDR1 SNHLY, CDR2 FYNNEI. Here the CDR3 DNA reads TGTGCCAGCAGCTTAGGGACAGACAATGAGCAGTTCTTC. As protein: CASSLGTDNEQFF.

This chain's CDR3 is CASSYGGRYYEQYF. The DNA of the CDR3 is TGTGCCAGCAGTTACGGTGGCAGGTACTACGAGCAGTACTTC. The genes are TRBV6-5 and TRBJ2-7; D unresolved. There are 14 residues in the CDR3. Germline CDR1 reads MNHEY; CDR2 reads SVGAGI. V was trimmed by 2 bases and J by 3 bases, leaving 11 bases between them.

CDR3 in amino acids: CASSRGGGIYEQYF. The DNA for the CDR3 is TGTGCCAGCAGCCGTGGAGGCGGAATCTACGAGCAGTACTTC. V usage is TRBV14 and J usage is TRBJ2-7, with D possibly matching TRBD2 (5 bases). The CDR3 length is 14 residues. Germline assignment: CDR1 SGHDN and CDR2 FVKESK. Trimming pared 4 bases from V and 3 bases from J, leaving 13 bases between.

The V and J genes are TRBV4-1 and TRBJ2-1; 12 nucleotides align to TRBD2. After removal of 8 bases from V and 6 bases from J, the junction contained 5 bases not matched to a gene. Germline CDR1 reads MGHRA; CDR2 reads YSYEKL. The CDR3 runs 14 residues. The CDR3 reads CASPLAGGRNEQFF. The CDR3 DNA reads TGCGCCAGCCCGCTAGCGGGGGGGCGCAATGAGCAGTTCTTC.

CDR3 loop: CASSLHWGGRQYF. The CDR3 bases are TGCGCCAGCAGTCTTCACTGGGGGGGGCGGCAGTACTTC. This chain connects TRBV23-1 to TRBJ2-7; maybe TRBD2 (7 bases). TRBV23-1 carries the ORF label, with uncertain function. This CDR3 is 13 amino acids long. Trimming left V 4 bases short and J 9 bases short, with 16 bases between.